A selection of T cell receptor beta chains follows, all from one sample in a study of cytomegalovirus exposure and HLA in healthy donors. Profiled with immunoSEQ multiplex PCR; TCRdb holds only in-frame clones, not every one. Among fewer than 200,000 clones listed, more than 75% were seen once. The sample consisted of PBMCs. These receptors all stem from a woman aged 25 to 45 in good health and CMV-seronegative. The CDR3 runs from the conserved cysteine through the conserved F or W. D genes are given only for firm matches. Size values are once, few and many counts, or a class for expanded clones, and some rows have none.

V: TRBV11-2; size: NA; J: TRBJ1-4; D: NA; DNA: TGTGCCAGCAGCGCATACAGGGAAGTTAATGAAAAACTGTTTTTT; CDR3: CASSAYREVNEKLFF
V: TRBV13; size: once; J: TRBJ2-7; D: NA; DNA: TGTGCCAGCAGCTTGCAGGGTATGTCCTACGAGCAGTACTTC; CDR3: CASSLQGMSYEQYF
V: TRBV5-1; size: NA; J: TRBJ2-7; D: TRBD1; DNA: TGCGCCAGCAGCGCTCGACAGGGAGCCGGAACCGAGCAGTACTTC; CDR3: CASSARQGAGTEQYF
V: TRBV9; size: NA; J: TRBJ2-7; D: NA; DNA: TGTGCCAGCAGCGTAGACGGGGGAGCCTACGAGCAGTACTTC; CDR3: CASSVDGGAYEQYF
V: TRBV5-6; size: NA; J: TRBJ1-1; D: NA; DNA: TGTGCCAGCAGCTCCCCGAAAATGACAGGCCGTAACACTGAAGCTTTCTTT; CDR3: CASSSPKMTGRNTEAFF
V: TRBV18; size: NA; J: TRBJ1-6; D: NA; DNA: TGTGCCAGCTCCTCCTCGGGGGATAATTCACCCCTCCACTTT; CDR3: CASSSSGDNSPLHF
V: TRBV2; size: NA; J: TRBJ2-3; D: NA; DNA: TGTGCCAGCAGTGAGGCGACAGCGAGCACAGATACGCAGTATTTT; CDR3: CASSEATASTDTQYF
V: TRBV19; size: NA; J: TRBJ1-1; D: NA; DNA: TGTGCCAGTAGTAGGGGTGGGGCCATGAACACTGAAGCTTTCTTT; CDR3: CASSRGGAMNTEAFF
V: TRBV6-1; size: NA; J: TRBJ1-1; D: NA; DNA: TGTGCCACTGGCCTGAACACTGAAGCTTTCTTT; CDR3: CATGLNTEAFF
V: TRBV7-9; size: NA; J: TRBJ1-2; D: TRBD1; DNA: TGTGCCAGCAGCTCGACAGGGGGCCTTTCGTATGGCTACACCTTC; CDR3: CASSSTGGLSYGYTF
V: TRBV4-2; size: NA; J: TRBJ2-7; D: NA; DNA: TGTGCCAGCAGCCAAGAAAAGCGGCACTACGAGCAGTACTTC; CDR3: CASSQEKRHYEQYF
V: TRBV5-3; size: NA; J: TRBJ1-2; D: TRBD1; DNA: TGTGCCAGAAGCCCTTGCGCAGACAGGGGCTATGGCTACACCTTC; CDR3: CARSPCADRGYGYTF
V: TRBV2; size: once; J: TRBJ1-1; D: NA; DNA: TGTGCCAGCAGCTCTGGGCCCGTAAACACTGAAGCTTTCTTT; CDR3: CASSSGPVNTEAFF
V: TRBV4-1; size: NA; J: TRBJ2-7; D: NA; DNA: TGCGCCAGCAGCCAAGGGACAGAGCTCGAGCAGTACTTC; CDR3: CASSQGTELEQYF
V: TRBV11-2; size: few; J: TRBJ2-2; D: NA; DNA: TGTGCCAGCAGCTTAGCCGCCGGGGAGCTGTTTTTT; CDR3: CASSLAAGELFF
V: TRBV7-8; size: NA; J: TRBJ2-7; D: TRBD2; DNA: TGTGCCAGCAGCCCGGGACTAGCGGGGGGGATTCGCTACGAGCAGTACTTC; CDR3: CASSPGLAGGIRYEQYF
V: TRBV12-5; size: NA; J: TRBJ2-2; D: TRBD1; DNA: TGTGCTAGTGGTTTGGTACCCCAAAGTCAGGGGGCAGAAACCGGGGAGCTGTTTTTT; CDR3: CASGLVPQSQGAETGELFF
V: TRBV4-1; size: NA; J: TRBJ1-2; D: TRBD1; DNA: TGCGCCAGCAGCCAAGATGGGGGACAGGGAGGGGGCTACACCTTC; CDR3: CASSQDGGQGGGYTF
V: TRBV5-6; size: NA; J: TRBJ2-3; D: TRBD2; DNA: TGTGCCAGCAGCTTGTCGGGACTAGCGGGGATCACAGATACGCAGTATTTT; CDR3: CASSLSGLAGITDTQYF
V: TRBV5-6; size: NA; J: TRBJ2-7; D: NA; DNA: TGTGCCAGCAGCTCCCAGGGGTACGAGCAGTACTTC; CDR3: CASSSQGYEQYF
V: TRBV19; size: NA; J: TRBJ2-7; D: TRBD1; DNA: TGTGCCAGTAGTACTACAGGGGGCGCCCTCTACGAGCAGTACTTC; CDR3: CASSTTGGALYEQYF
V: TRBV6-1; size: NA; J: TRBJ2-3; D: TRBD1; DNA: TGTGCCAGCAGATTGGCAGGGGGCAGAGATACGCAGTATTTT; CDR3: CASRLAGGRDTQYF
V: TRBV5-1; size: NA; J: TRBJ2-7; D: TRBD1; DNA: TGCGCCAGCAGCTTCGGGACAGGATACGAGCAGTACTTC; CDR3: CASSFGTGYEQYF
V: TRBV11-2; size: NA; J: TRBJ1-6; D: NA; DNA: TGTGCCAGCAGCTTAGACAAGAGCTCCTATAATTCACCCCTCCACTTT; CDR3: CASSLDKSSYNSPLHF
V: TRBV30; size: NA; J: TRBJ1-6; D: NA; DNA: TGTGCCCGGAGTCCAGGAGTGAGTTGGGGGCGCAATTCACCCCTCCACTTT; CDR3: CARSPGVSWGRNSPLHF
V: TRBV6-5; size: few; J: TRBJ1-1; D: TRBD1; DNA: TGTGCCAGCAGTCAGAGGGACAGTTACTTCTTT; CDR3: CASSQRDSYFF
V: TRBV5-1; size: NA; J: TRBJ2-7; D: TRBD2; DNA: TGCGCCAGCAGCTTGGGACTAGCGGGGGGGCGTCTCCACGAGCAGTACTTC; CDR3: CASSLGLAGGRLHEQYF
V: TRBV6-1; size: NA; J: TRBJ2-1; D: NA; DNA: TGTGCCAGCAGTGAATATGCTATAGAGAGCTCCTACAATGAGCAGTTCTTC; CDR3: CASSEYAIESSYNEQFF
V: TRBV2; size: NA; J: TRBJ1-4; D: TRBD1; DNA: TGTGCCAGCATTGAACAGGGGGCAACTAATGAAAAACTGTTTTTT; CDR3: CASIEQGATNEKLFF
V: TRBV19; size: NA; J: TRBJ2-1; D: NA; DNA: TGTGCCAGTAGTCCGACGGGACTCCGAAACTCCTACAATGAGCAGTTCTTC; CDR3: CASSPTGLRNSYNEQFF
V: TRBV2; size: few; J: TRBJ2-3; D: TRBD2; DNA: TGTGCCAGCAGAAACCAGGGACTAGCGCGCGGTACGCAGTATTTT; CDR3: CASRNQGLARGTQYF
V: TRBV7-7; size: NA; J: TRBJ2-5; D: TRBD2; DNA: TGTGCCAGCAGCTTAGAGCGGGGGGCGGGAGAGACCCAGTACTTC; CDR3: CASSLERGAGETQYF
V: TRBV9; size: once; J: TRBJ1-5; D: NA; DNA: TGTGCCAGCAGCGTAGCTTCGTGGAGGGGCAATCAGCCCCAGCATTTT; CDR3: CASSVASWRGNQPQHF
V: TRBV15; size: NA; J: TRBJ2-7; D: NA; DNA: TGTGCCACCAGCAGCGACTGGAACGAGCAGTACTTC; CDR3: CATSSDWNEQYF
V: TRBV5-1; size: NA; J: TRBJ2-2; D: NA; DNA: TGCGCCAGCAGCTTGATTGTGGCAACGAACACCGGGGAGCTGTTTTTT; CDR3: CASSLIVATNTGELFF
V: TRBV19; size: once; J: TRBJ1-5; D: TRBD1; DNA: TGTGCCAGTACCACCAACAGGGGCTTCGATCAGCCCCAGCATTTT; CDR3: CASTTNRGFDQPQHF
V: TRBV5-1; size: NA; J: TRBJ2-1; D: NA; DNA: TGCGCCAGCAGCTCAATAGTGGGGGCAGGCGATGAGCAGTTCTTC; CDR3: CASSSIVGAGDEQFF
V: TRBV5-1; size: NA; J: TRBJ1-4; D: NA; DNA: TGCGCCAGCAGCTTGGACACCTCCAGGGGAAAACTGTTTTTT; CDR3: CASSLDTSRGKLFF
V: TRBV5-4; size: NA; J: TRBJ1-2; D: TRBD1; DNA: TGTGCCAGCAGCGCACCGGGACAGGGACATGGCTACACCTTC; CDR3: CASSAPGQGHGYTF
V: TRBV6-1; size: NA; J: TRBJ1-5; D: NA; DNA: TGTGCCAGCAGTGAAGCGGCGGGAAATCTGCAGCCCCAGCATTTT; CDR3: CASSEAAGNLQPQHF
V: TRBV4-1; size: few; J: TRBJ1-2; D: NA; DNA: TGCGCCAGCAGCCACACCGACAGACCTTATGGCTACACCTTC; CDR3: CASSHTDRPYGYTF
V: TRBV15; size: NA; J: TRBJ1-1; D: NA; DNA: TGTGCCACCAGCAGAGAAGGGGACACTGAAGCTTTCTTT; CDR3: CATSREGDTEAFF
V: TRBV5-1; size: NA; J: TRBJ2-2; D: NA; DNA: TGCGCCAGCACCAATGACAGCCCGAACACCGGGGAGCTGTTTTTT; CDR3: CASTNDSPNTGELFF
V: TRBV2; size: NA; J: TRBJ1-6; D: NA; DNA: TGTGCCAGCAGGACACTCGGACGGACTGGTTCACCCCTCCACTTT; CDR3: CASRTLGRTGSPLHF
V: TRBV5-6; size: once; J: TRBJ1-1; D: TRBD1; DNA: TGTGCCAGCAGCTTCCCCCTCCGGGACAGGGAGGTGAACACTGAAGCTTTCTTT; CDR3: CASSFPLRDREVNTEAFF